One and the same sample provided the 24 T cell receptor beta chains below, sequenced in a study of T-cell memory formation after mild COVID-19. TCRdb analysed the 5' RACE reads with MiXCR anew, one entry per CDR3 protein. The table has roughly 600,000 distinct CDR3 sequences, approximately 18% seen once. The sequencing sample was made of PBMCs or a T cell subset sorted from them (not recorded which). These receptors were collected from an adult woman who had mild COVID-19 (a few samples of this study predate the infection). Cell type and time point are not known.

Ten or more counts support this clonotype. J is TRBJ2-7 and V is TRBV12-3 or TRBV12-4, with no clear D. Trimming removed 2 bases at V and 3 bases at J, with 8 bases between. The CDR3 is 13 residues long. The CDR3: CASSLSSNYEQYF. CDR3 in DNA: TGTGCCAGCAGTTTATCCAGCAACTACGAGCAGTACTTC.

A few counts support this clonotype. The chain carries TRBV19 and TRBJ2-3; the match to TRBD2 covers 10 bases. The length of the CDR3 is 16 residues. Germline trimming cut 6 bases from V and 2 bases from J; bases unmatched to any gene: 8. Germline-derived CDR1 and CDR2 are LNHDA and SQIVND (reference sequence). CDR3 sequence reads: CASSTPLAGYTDTQYF. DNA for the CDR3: TGTGCCAGTAGCACGCCACTAGCGGGATACACAGATACGCAGTATTTT.

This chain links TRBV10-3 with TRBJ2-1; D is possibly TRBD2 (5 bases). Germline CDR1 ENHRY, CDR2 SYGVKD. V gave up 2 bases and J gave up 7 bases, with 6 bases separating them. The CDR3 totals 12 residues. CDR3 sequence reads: CAISERGNEQFF. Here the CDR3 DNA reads TGTGCCATCAGTGAGAGAGGGAATGAGCAGTTCTTC.

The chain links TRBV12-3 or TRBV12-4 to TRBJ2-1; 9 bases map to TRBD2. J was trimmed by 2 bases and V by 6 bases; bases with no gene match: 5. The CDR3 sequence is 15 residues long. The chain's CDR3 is CASSLSSGTYNEQFF. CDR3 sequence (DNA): TGTGCCAGCAGCCTCTCTAGCGGGACCTACAATGAGCAGTTCTTC.

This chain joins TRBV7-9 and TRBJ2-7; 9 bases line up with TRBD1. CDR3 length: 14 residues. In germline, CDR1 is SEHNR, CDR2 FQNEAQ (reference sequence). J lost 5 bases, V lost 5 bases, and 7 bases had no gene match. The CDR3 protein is CASSKDRGTDEQYF. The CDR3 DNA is TGTGCCAGCAGCAAAGACAGGGGGACCGACGAGCAGTACTTC.

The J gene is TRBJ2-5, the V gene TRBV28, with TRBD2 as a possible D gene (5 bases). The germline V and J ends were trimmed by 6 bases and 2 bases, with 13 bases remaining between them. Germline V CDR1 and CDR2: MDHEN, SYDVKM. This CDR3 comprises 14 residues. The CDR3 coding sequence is TGTGCCAGCAGCAAACTGACTAAACAAGAGACCCAGTACTTC. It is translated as CASSKLTKQETQYF.

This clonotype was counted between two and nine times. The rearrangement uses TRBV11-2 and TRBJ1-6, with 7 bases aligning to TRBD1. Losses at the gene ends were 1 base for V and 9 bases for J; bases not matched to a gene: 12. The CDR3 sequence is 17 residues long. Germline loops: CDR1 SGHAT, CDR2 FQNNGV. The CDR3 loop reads CASSLAGRGSPASPLHF. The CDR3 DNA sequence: TGTGCCAGCAGCTTAGCTGGCAGGGGGTCCCCAGCTTCACCCCTCCACTTT.

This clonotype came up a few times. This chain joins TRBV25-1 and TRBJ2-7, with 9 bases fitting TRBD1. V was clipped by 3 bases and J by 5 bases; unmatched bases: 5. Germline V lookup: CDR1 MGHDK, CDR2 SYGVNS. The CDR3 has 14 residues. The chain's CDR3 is CASSDDTGGHEQYF. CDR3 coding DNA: TGTGCCAGCAGTGACGATACAGGGGGCCACGAGCAGTACTTC.

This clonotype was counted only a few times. CDR3 sequence: CASSSREGRSEQFF. CDR3 DNA sequence: TGTGCCAGCAGCTCGCGGGAGGGCCGGTCTGAGCAGTTCTTC. The J gene is TRBJ2-1, the V gene TRBV11-3; 9 nucleotides agree with TRBD2. The CDR3 consists of 14 residues. Germline V CDR1 and CDR2: SGHNT, YENEEA. J gave up 9 bases and V 4 bases, and 7 bases lay outside the gene matches.

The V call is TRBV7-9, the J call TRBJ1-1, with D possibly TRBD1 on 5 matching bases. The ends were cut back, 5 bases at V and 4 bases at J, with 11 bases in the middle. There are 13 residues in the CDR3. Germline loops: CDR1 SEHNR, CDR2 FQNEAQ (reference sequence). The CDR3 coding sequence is TGTGCCAGCAGCCTCAGGGTCATCACTGAAGCTTTCTTT. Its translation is CASSLRVITEAFF.

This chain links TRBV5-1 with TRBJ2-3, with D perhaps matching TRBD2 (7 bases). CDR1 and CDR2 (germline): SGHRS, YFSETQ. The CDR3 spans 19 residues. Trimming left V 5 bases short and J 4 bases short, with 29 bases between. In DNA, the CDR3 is TGCGCCAGCAGACATTCGCCCGGAACAGGGACTAATCCGGCAGATACGCAGTATTTT. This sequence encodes CASRHSPGTGTNPADTQYF.

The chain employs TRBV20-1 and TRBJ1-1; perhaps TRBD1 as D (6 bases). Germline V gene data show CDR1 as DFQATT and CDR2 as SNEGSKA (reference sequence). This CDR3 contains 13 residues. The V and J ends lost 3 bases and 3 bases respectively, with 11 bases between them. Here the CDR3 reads CSASEGGDTEAFF. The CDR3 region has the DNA TGCAGTGCTAGTGAAGGGGGGGACACTGAAGCTTTCTTT.

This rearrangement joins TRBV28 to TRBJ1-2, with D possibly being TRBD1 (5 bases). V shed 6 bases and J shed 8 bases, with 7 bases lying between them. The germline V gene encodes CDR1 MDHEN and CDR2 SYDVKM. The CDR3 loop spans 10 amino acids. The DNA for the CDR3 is TGTGCCAGCAGCGGGGGGGGCTACACCTTC. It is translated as CASSGGGYTF.

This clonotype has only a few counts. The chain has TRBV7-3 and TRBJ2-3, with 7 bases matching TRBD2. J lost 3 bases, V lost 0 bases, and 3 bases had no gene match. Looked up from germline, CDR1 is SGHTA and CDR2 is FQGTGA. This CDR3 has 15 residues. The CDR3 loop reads CASSLTNSGTDTQYF. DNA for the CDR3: TGTGCCAGCAGCTTAACGAATAGCGGGACAGATACGCAGTATTTT.

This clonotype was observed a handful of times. DNA of the CDR3: TGTGCCAGCAGAGCGCTACGCGGGGGCAATCAGCCCCAGCATTTT. As protein: CASRALRGGNQPQHF. V is TRBV6-2 or TRBV6-3 and J is TRBJ1-5; D gene uncertain. This CDR3 spans 15 amino acids. V lost 6 bases and J 2 bases, leaving 14 bases between the germline ends. In germline, CDR1 is MNHEY, CDR2 SVGEGT.

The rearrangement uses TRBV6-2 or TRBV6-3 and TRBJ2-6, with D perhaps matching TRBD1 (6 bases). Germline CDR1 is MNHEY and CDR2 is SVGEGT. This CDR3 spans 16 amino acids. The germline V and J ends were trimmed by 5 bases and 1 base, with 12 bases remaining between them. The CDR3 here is CASSRGQPSGANVLTF. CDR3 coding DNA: TGTGCCAGCAGTCGCGGACAGCCTTCTGGGGCCAACGTCCTGACTTTC.

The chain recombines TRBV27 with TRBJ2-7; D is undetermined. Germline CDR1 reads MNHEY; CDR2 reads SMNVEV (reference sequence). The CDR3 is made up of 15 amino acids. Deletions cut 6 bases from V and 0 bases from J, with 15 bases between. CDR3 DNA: TGTGCCAGCAGCCTACATGGCGCTCCCTCCTACGAGCAGTACTTC. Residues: CASSLHGAPSYEQYF.

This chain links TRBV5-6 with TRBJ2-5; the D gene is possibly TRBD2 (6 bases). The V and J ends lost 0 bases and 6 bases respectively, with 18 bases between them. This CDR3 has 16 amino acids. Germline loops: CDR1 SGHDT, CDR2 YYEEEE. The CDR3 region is CASSLVGGGRFKTQYF. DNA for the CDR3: TGTGCCAGCAGCTTGGTCGGCGGAGGGAGGTTTAAGACCCAGTACTTC.

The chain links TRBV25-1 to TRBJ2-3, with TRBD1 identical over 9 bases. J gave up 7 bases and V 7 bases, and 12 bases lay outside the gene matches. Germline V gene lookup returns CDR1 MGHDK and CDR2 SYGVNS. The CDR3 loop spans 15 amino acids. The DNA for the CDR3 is TGTGCCAGCATGGGGTGGACAGGGGACGGGAATACGCAGTATTTT. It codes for CASMGWTGDGNTQYF. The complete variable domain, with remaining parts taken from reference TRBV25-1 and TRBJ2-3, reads EADIYQTPRYLVIGTGKKITLECSQTMGHDKMYWYQQDPGMELHLIHYSYGVNSTEKGDLSSESTVSRIRTEHFPLTLESARPSHTSQYLCASMGWTGDGNTQYFGPGTRLTVL.

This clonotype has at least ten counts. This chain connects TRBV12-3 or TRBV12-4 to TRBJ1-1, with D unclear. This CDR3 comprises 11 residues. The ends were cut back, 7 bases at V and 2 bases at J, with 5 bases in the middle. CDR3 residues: CASTLNTEAFF. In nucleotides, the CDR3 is TGTGCCAGCACCCTTAACACTGAAGCTTTCTTT.

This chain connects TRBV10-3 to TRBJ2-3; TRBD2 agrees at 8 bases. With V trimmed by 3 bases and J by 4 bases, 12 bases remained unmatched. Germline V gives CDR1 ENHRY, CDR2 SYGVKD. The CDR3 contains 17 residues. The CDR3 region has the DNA TGTGCCATCAGTGAATGGAGTAGCGGGGCCGGGGCAGATACGCAGTATTTT. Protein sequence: CAISEWSSGAGADTQYF.

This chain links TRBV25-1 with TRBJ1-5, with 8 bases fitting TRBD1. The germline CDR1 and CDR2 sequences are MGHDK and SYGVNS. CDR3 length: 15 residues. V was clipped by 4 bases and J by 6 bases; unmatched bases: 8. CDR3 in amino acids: CASSAGQGFGQPQHF. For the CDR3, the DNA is TGTGCCAGCAGTGCCGGACAGGGATTTGGTCAGCCCCAGCATTTT.

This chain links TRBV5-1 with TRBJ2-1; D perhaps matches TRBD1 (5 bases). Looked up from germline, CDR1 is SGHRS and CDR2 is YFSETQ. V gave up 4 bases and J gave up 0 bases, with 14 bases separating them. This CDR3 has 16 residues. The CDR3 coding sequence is TGCGCCAGCAGCCGTGCGGCGACAGACTCCTACAATGAGCAGTTCTTC. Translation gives CASSRAATDSYNEQFF.

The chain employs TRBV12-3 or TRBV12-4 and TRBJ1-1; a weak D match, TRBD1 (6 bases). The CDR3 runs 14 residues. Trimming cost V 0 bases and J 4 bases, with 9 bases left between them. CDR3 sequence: CASSLAPRGTEAFF. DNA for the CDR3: TGTGCCAGCAGTTTAGCGCCCAGGGGCACTGAAGCTTTCTTT.